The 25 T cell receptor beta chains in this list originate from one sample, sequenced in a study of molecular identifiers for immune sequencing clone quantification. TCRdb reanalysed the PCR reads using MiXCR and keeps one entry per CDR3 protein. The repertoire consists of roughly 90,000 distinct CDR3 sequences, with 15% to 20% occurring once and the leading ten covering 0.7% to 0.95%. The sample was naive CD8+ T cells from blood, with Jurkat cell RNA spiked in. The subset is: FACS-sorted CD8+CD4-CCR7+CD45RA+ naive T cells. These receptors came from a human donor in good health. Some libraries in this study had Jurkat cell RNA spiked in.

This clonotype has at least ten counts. The CDR3, as DNA: TGTGCCAGTAGTATTTTACTCGCCGGGACGGGGAACACTGAAGCTTTCTTT. Its translation: CASSILLAGTGNTEAFF. The chain joins TRBV19 to TRBJ1-1; TRBD1 is a possible D gene (5 bases). The CDR3 runs to 17 residues. CDR1 and CDR2 from the germline V gene are LNHDA and SQIVND (reference sequence). The ends were cut back, 3 bases at V and 1 base at J, with 18 bases in the middle. Full variable domain (rest looked up from reference TRBV19 and TRBJ1-1): DGGITQSPKYLFRKEGQNVTLSCEQNLNHDAMYWYRQDPGQGLRLIYYSQIVNDFQKGDIAEGYSVSREKKESFPLTVTSAQKNPTAFYLCASSILLAGTGNTEAFFGQGTRLTVV.

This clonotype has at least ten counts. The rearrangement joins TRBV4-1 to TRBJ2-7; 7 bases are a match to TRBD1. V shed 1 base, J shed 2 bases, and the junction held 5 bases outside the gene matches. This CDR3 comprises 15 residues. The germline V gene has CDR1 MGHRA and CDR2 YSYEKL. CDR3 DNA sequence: TGCGCCAGCAGCCAAGTGGGGACAGATACCTACGAGCAGTACTTC. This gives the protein CASSQVGTDTYEQYF.

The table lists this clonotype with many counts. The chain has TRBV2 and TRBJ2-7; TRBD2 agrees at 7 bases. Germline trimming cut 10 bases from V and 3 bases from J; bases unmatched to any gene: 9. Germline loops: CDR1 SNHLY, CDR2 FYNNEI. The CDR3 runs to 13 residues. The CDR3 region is CATSGLVNYEQYF. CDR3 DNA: TGTGCCACTTCAGGACTAGTCAACTACGAGCAGTACTTC. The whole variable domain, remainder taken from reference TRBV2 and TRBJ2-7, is EPEVTQTPSHQVTQMGQEVILRCVPISNHLYFYWYRQILGQKVEFLVSFYNNEISEKSEIFDDQFSVERPDGSNFTLKIRSTKLEDSAMYFCATSGLVNYEQYFGPGTRLTVT.

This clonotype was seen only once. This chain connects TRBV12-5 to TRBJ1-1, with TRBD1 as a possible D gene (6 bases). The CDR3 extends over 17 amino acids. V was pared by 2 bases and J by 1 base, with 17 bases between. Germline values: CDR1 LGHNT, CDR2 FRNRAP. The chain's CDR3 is CASGLTGAAGQNTEAFF. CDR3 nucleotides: TGTGCTAGTGGTTTGACGGGGGCGGCGGGGCAGAACACTGAAGCTTTCTTT.

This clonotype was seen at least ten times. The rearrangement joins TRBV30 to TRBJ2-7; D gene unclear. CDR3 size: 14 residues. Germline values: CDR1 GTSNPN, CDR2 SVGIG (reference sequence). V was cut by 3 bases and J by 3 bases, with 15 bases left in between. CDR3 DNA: TGTGCCTGGAGCCCCGCGGACCTTCTCTACGAGCAGTACTTC. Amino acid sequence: CAWSPADLLYEQYF.

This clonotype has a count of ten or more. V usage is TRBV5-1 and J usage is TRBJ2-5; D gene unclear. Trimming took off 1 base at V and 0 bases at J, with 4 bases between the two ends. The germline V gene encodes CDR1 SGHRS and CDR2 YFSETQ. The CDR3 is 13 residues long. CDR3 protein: CASSLRDQETQYF. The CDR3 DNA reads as TGCGCCAGCAGCTTGAGGGACCAAGAGACCCAGTACTTC.

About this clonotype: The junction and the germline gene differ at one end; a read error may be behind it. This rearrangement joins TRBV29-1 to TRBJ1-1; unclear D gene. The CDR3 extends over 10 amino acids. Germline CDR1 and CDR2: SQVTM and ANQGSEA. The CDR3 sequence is CSVEETSVGF. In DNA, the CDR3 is TGCAGCGTTGAGGAAACGTCGGTGGGGTTT.

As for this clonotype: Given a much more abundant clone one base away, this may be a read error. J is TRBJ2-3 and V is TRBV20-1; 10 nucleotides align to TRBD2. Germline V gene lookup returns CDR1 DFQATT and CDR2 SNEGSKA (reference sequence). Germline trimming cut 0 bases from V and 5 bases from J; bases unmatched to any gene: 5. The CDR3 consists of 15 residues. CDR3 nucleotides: TGCAGTGCTAGAGAACTAGCGGGGCGCATAGATACGCAGTATTTT. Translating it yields CSARELAGRIDTQYF.

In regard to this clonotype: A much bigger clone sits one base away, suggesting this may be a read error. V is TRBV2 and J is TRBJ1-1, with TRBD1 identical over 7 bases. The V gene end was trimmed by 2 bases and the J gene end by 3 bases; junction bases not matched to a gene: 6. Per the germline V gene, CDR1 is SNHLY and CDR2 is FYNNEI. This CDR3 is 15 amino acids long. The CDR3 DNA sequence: TGTGCCAGCAGTGAAAGGGGGCGGGTCTACACTGAAGCTTTCTTT. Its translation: CASSERGRVYTEAFF.

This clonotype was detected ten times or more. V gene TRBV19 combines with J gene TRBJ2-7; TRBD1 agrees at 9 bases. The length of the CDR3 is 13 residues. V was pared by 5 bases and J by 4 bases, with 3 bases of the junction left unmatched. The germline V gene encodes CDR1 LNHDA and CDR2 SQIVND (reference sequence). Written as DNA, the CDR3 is TGTGCCAGTAGTGGGGACAGGGTATACGAGCAGTACTTC. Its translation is CASSGDRVYEQYF.

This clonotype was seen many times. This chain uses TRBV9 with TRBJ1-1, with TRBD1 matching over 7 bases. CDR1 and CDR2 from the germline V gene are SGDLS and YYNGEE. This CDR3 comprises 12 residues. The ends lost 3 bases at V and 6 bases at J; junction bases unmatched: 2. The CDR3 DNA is TGTGCCAGCAGCGGCGACAGGGCTGAAGCTTTCTTT. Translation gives CASSGDRAEAFF.

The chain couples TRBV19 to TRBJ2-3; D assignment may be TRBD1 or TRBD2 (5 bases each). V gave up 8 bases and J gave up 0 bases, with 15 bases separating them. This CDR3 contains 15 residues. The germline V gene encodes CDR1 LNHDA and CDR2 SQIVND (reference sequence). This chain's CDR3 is CASAPRGWSTDTQYF. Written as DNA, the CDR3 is TGTGCCAGTGCCCCCCGGGGCTGGAGCACAGATACGCAGTATTTT.

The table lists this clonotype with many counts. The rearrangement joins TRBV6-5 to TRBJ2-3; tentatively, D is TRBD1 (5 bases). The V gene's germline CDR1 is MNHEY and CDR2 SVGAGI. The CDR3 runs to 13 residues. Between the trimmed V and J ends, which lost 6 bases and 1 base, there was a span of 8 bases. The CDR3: CASSQGGTDTQYF. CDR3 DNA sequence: TGTGCCAGCAGCCAAGGGGGCACAGATACGCAGTATTTT.

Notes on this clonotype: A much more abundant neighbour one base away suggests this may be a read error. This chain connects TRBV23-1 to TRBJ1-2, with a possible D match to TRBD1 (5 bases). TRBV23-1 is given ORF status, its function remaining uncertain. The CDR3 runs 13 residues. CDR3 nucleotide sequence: TGCGCCAGCAGTCATGGTGGCAGGGAGGGCTACGCCTTC. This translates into CASSHGGREGYAF.

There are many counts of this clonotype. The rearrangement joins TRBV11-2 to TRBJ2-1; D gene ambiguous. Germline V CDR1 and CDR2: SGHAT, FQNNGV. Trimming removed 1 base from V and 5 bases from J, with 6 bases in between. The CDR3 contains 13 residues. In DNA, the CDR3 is TGTGCCAGCAGCTTAGTGATAGACAATGAGCAGTTCTTC. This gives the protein CASSLVIDNEQFF.

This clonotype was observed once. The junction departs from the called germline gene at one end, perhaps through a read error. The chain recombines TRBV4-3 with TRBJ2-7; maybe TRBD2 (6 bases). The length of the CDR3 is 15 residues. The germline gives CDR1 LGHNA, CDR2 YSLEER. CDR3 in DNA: TGCGCCAGCGGCCAAGATGTTAGCGGCCCCTACGAGCGGTACTTC. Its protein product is CASGQDVSGPYERYF.

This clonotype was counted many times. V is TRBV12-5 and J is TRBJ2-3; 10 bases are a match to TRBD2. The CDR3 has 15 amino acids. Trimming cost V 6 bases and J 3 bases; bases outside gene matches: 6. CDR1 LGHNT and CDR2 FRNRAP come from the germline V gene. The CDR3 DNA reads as TGTGCTAGTGGCCTCGGGACTAGCGAGACAGATACGCAGTATTTT. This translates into CASGLGTSETDTQYF.

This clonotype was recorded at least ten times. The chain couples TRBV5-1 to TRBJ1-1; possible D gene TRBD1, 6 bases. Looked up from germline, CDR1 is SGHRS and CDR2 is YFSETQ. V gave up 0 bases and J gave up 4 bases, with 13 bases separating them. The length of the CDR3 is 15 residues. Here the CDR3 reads CASSLVRGAGTEAFF. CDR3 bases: TGCGCCAGCAGCTTGGTGCGGGGGGCCGGCACTGAAGCTTTCTTT.

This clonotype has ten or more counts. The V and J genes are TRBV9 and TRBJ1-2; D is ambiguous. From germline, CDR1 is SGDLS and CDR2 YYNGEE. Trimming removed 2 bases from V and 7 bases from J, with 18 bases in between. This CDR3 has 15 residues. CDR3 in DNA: TGTGCCAGCAGCGTGGGAGTCGGGCCACTCTTTGGCTACACCTTC. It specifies CASSVGVGPLFGYTF.

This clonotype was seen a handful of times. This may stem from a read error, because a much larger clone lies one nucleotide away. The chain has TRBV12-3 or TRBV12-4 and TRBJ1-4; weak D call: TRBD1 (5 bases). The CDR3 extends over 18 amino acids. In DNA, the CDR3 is TGTGCCAGCACCCATTCGGGAGCGCGGGGCGCTAGGAATGAAAAACTGCTTTTT. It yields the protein CASTHSGARGARNEKLLF.

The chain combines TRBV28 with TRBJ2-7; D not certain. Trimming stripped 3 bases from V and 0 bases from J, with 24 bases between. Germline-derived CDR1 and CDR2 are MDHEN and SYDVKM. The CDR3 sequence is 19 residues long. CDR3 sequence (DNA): TGTGCCAGCAGTTTCCCACCTCACCGGTTTAAGGGTCGCTCCTACGAGCAGTACTTC. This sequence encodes CASSFPPHRFKGRSYEQYF.

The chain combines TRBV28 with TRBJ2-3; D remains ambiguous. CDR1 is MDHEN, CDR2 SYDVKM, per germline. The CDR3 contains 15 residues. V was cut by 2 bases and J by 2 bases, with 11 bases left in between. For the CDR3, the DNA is TGTGCCAGCAGTTTAAGAGGCCACCCCACAGATACGCAGTATTTT. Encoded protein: CASSLRGHPTDTQYF.

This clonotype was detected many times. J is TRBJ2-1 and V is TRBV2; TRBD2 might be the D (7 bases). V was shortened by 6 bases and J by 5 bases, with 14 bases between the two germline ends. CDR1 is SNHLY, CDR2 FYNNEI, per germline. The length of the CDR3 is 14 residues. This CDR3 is CASRGGGANNEQFF. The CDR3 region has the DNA TGTGCCAGCAGGGGAGGGGGGGCTAACAATGAGCAGTTCTTC.

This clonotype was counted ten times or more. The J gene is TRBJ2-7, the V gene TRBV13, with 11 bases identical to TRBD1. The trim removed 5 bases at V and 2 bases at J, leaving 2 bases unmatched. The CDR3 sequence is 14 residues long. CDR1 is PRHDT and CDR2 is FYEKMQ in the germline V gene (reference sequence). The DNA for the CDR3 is TGTGCCAGCAGCGAGGGACAGGGGGCCTACGAGCAGTACTTC. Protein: CASSEGQGAYEQYF.

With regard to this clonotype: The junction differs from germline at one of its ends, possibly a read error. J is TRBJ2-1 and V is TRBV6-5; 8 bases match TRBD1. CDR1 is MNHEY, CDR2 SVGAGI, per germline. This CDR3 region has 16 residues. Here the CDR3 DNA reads TGTGCCAGCAGCCATGGACAGGGCAGCTCCTACGATGAGCAGTTCTTC. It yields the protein CASSHGQGSSYDEQFF.